This TCR beta chain originates from a study of shared clonotypes between healthy human individuals. Study observations and caveats: Sampling was confined to blood; repertoires within tissues likely differ.

As defined, naive CD8 cells were CD45RO-negative and positively selected for CCR7, with terminally differentiated effector memory CD45RA+ cells excluded. The donors, healthy adults who were HIV-negative, had experienced no recent acute infections or vaccinations. To note about this clone: The antigen is undetermined.

V lost 1 base and J lost 2, with 7 bases in between. The germline V gene encodes CDR1 LNHNV and CDR2 YYDKDF (reference sequence). The CDR3 is 14 residues long. Data came from immunoSEQ multiplex PCR; TCRdb stores just in-frame clones and leaves some out. The data show roughly 2,000,000 clones, approximately 94% seen once. Specimen: naive CD8+ T cells sorted from blood. The rearrangement joins TRBV15 to TRBJ2-3; D possibly corresponds to TRBD2 (5 bases). The receptor was isolated from a man aged 18 to 30 in good health. The CDR3 region is CATSRARDTDTQYF. The CDR3 nucleotides are TGTGCCACCAGCAGAGCACGGGACACAGATACGCAGTATTTT.